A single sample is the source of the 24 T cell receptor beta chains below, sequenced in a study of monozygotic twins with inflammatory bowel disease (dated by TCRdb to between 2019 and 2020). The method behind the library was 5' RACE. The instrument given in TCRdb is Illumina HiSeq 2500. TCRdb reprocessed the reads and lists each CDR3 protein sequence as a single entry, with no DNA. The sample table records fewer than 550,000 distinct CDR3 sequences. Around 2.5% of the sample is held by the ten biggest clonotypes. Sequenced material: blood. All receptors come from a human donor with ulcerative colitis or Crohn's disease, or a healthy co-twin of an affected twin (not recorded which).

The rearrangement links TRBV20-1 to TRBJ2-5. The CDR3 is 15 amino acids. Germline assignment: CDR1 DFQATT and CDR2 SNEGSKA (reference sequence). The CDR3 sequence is CSARVPSANQETQYF.

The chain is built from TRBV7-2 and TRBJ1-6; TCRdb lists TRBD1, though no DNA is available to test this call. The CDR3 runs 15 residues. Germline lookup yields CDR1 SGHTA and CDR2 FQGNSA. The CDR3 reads CASSLAEQVNSPLHF.

CDR3 sequence: CASSSPSLAIISNQPQHF. The chain is built from TRBV6-5 and TRBJ1-5. This CDR3 has 18 residues. The V gene's germline CDR1 is MNHEY and CDR2 SVGAGI.

The CDR3 loop reads CSVFDRNTEAFF. The rearrangement links TRBV29-1 to TRBJ1-1. Germline CDR1 SQVTM, CDR2 ANQGSEA. The CDR3 totals 12 residues.

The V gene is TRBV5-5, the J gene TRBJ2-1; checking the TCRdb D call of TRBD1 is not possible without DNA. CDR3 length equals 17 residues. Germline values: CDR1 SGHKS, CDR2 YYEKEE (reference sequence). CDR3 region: CASSQILTGVAPNEQFF.

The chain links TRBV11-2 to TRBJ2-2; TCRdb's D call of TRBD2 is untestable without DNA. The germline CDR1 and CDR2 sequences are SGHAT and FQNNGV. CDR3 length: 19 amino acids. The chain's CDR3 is CASSLLRWGSGTNTGELFF.

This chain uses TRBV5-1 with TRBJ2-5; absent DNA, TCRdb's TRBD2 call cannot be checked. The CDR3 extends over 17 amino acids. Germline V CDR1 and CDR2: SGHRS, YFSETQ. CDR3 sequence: CASSSRLAGANQETQYF.

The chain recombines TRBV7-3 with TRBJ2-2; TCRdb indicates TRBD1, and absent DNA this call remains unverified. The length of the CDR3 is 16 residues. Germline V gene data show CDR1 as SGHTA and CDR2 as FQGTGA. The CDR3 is CASSESRPQPTGELFF.

CDR3 amino acids: CASSLKTGQRNEQFF. This chain connects TRBV5-1 to TRBJ2-1; TCRdb outputs TRBD1, but without DNA this stays unchecked. The CDR3 runs to 15 residues. CDR1 SGHRS and CDR2 YFSETQ come from the germline V gene.

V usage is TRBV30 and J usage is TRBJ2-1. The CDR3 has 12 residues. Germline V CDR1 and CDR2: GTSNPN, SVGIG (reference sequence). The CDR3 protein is CAWSVLMNEQFF. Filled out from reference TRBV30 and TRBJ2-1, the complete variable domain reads SQTIHQWPATLVQPVGSPLSLECTVEGTSNPNLYWYRQAAGRGLQLLFYSVGIGQISSEVPQNLSASRPQDRQFILSSKKLLLSDSGFYLCAWSVLMNEQFFGPGTRLTVL.

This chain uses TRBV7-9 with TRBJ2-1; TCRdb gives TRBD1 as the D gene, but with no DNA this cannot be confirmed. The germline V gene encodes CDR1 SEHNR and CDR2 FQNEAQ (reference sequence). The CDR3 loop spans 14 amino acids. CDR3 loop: CASTTEDSYNEQFF.

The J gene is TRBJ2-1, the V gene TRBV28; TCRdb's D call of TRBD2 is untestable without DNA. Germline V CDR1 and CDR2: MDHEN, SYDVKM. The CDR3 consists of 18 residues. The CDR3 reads CASSLWGGGLAGGNEQFF.

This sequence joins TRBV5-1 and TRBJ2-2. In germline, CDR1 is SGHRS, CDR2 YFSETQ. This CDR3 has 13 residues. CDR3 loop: CASSFTGDGELFF.

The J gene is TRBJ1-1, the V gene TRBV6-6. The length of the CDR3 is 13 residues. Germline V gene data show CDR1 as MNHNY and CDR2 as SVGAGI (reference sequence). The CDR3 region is CASTSGGNTEAFF.

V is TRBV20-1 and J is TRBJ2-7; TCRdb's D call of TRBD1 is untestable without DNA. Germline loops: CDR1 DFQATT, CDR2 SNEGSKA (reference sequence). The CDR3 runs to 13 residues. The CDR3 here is CSARDRTAYEQYF.

The CDR3 here is CSARPRTGGTEAFF. The V gene is TRBV20-1, the J gene TRBJ1-1; TCRdb returns TRBD1, unconfirmable since there is no DNA. Germline V gives CDR1 DFQATT, CDR2 SNEGSKA (reference sequence). The CDR3 consists of 14 residues.

The CDR3 here is CSARGTYRAGYTF. The chain joins TRBV20-1 to TRBJ1-2; TCRdb gives TRBD1 as the D gene, but with no DNA this cannot be confirmed. The CDR3 totals 13 residues. The germline V gene encodes CDR1 DFQATT and CDR2 SNEGSKA (reference sequence).

The CDR3: CASSKSPGLSNDTQYF. The chain recombines TRBV21-1 with TRBJ2-3; TCRdb lists TRBD2, though no DNA is available to test this call. TRBV21-1 is recorded as a pseudogene. CDR3 length: 16 residues.

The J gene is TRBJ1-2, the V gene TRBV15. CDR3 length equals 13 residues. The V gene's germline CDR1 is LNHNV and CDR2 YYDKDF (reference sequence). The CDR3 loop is CATSRAPTDGYTF.

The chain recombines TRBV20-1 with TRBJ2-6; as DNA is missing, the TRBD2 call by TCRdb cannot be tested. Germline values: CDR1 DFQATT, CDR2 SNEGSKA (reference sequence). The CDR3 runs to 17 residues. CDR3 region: CSARRDSHDSGANVLTF.

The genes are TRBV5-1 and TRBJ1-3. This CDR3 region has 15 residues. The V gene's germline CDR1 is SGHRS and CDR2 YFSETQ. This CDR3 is CASSPGLISGNTIYF.

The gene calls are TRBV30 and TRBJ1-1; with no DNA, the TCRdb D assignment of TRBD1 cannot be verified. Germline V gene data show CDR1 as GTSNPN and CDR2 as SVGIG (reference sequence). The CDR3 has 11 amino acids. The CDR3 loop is CAWAGGTEAFF.

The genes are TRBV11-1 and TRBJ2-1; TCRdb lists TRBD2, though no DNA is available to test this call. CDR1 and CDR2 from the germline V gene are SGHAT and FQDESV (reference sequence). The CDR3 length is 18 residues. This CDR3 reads CASSLGALAGPPYNEQFF.

The CDR3 is CASGPTRDRGSGVIQPQHF. The J gene is TRBJ1-5, the V gene TRBV12-5; TCRdb picks TRBD1, but there is no DNA to check that call. Looked up from germline, CDR1 is LGHNT and CDR2 is FRNRAP. CDR3 length: 19 residues.